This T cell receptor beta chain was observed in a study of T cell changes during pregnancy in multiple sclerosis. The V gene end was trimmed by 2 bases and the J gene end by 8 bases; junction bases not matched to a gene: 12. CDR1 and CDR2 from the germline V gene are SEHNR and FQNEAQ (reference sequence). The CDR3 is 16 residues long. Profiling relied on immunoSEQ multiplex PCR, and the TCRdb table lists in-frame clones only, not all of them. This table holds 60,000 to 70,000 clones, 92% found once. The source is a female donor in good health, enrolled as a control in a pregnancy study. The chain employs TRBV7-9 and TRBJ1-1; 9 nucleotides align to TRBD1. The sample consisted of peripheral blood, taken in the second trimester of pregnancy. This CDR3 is CASSLNRGLTWGEAFF. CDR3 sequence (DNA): TGTGCCAGCAGCTTAAACAGGGGGCTTACCTGGGGGGAAGCTTTCTTT.